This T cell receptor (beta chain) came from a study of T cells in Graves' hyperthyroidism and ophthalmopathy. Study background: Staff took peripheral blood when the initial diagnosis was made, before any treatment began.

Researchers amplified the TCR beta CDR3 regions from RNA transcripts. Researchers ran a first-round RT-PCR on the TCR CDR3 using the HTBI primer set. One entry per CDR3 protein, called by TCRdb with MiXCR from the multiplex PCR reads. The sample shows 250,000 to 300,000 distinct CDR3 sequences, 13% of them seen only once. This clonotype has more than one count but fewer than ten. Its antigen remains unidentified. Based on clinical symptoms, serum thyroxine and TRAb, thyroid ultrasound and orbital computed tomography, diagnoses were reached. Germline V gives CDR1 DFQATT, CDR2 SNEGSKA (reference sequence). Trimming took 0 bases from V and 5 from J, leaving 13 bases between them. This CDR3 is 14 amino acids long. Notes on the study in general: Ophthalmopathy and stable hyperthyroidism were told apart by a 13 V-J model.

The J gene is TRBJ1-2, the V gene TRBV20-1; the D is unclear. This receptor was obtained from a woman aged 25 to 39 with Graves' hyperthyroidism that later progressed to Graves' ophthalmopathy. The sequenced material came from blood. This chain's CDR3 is CSARDITVRYGYTF. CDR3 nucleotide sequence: TGCAGTGCTAGAGATATCACAGTAAGATATGGCTACACCTTC.